This entry is about one T cell receptor (beta chain). The data were obtained in a study of T cells in Graves' hyperthyroidism and ophthalmopathy. About the research overall: Peripheral blood was drawn at first diagnosis, prior to all treatment.

Trimming stripped 3 bases from V and 5 bases from J, with 13 bases between. Looked up from germline, CDR1 is MNHNS and CDR2 is SASEGT. This CDR3 has 14 amino acids. The source material, RNA transcripts, was used to amplify TCR beta CDR3 regions. Initially, a first-round RT-PCR of the TCR CDR3 employed the HTBI primer set. TCRdb re-analysed the multiplex PCR reads in MiXCR, keeping a single row per CDR3 protein. The sample holds about 300,000 distinct CDR3 sequences, roughly 19% seen once. Ophthalmopathy patients showed a Clinical Activity Score of at least 3, NOSPECS grade of at least 4 and duration under 3 months. Orbital computed tomography, thyroid ultrasound, serum thyroxine and TRAb, and clinical symptoms together informed the diagnoses.

Sequencing was performed on blood. The V gene is TRBV6-1, the J gene TRBJ2-5; possible D gene TRBD2, 7 bases. This TCR came from a man aged 45-60 years with Graves' ophthalmopathy. The CDR3 sequence: CASSEWEGVETQYF. In DNA, the CDR3 is TGTGCCAGCAGTGAGTGGGAGGGGGTGGAGACCCAGTACTTC.